The 15 T cell receptor beta chains below all came from one sample that was sequenced in a study of brain T cells in children with intractable seizures. The table came from immunoSEQ multiplex PCR; TCRdb's copy has only in-frame clones and leaves some out. Here the sample spans around 80,000 clones, more than 75% being singletons. The sample consisted of peripheral blood, taken at surgery. The receptors were gathered from a girl under 10 years old with Rasmussen encephalitis and intractable seizures.

CDR3 region: CASSTDSTYEQYF. CDR3 coding DNA: TGTGCCAGCAGCACGGACAGCACCTACGAGCAGTACTTC. The gene calls are TRBV5-6 and TRBJ2-7; D is possibly TRBD1 (6 bases). The germline gives CDR1 SGHDT, CDR2 YYEEEE. The CDR3 extends over 13 amino acids. Trimming removed 4 bases at V and 2 bases at J, with 10 bases between.

The chain combines TRBV27 with TRBJ2-7, with 7 positions matching TRBD1. This CDR3 region has 16 residues. Trimming removed 6 bases from V and 3 bases from J; junction bases left unmatched: 14. CDR1 is MNHEY and CDR2 is SMNVEV in the germline V gene (reference sequence). The CDR3 is CASRVSRGAGGYEQYF. CDR3 bases: TGTGCCAGCAGAGTTTCCAGAGGTGCAGGGGGCTACGAGCAGTACTTC.

The chain carries TRBV27 and TRBJ2-1, with 7 bases identical to TRBD1. Germline V gene lookup returns CDR1 MNHEY and CDR2 SMNVEV (reference sequence). CDR3 length equals 13 residues. After removal of 6 bases from V and 3 bases from J, the junction contained 2 bases not matched to a gene. The CDR3 spells CASRQGSYNEQFF. CDR3 sequence (DNA): TGTGCCAGCAGACAGGGGAGCTACAATGAGCAGTTCTTC.

V and J are TRBV13 and TRBJ2-3; weak D call: TRBD2 (6 bases). The ends were cut back, 2 bases at V and 5 bases at J, with 14 bases in the middle. The CDR3 runs 15 residues. Germline V gene lookup returns CDR1 PRHDT and CDR2 FYEKMQ (reference sequence). The CDR3 spells CASSLTSRRGDTQYF. The DNA for the CDR3 is TGTGCCAGCAGCTTAACTAGCCGGCGGGGAGATACGCAGTATTTT.

The chain employs TRBV15 and TRBJ1-5; tentative D call: TRBD1 (5 bases). The germline V and J ends were trimmed by 1 base and 1 base, with 11 bases remaining between them. Germline V CDR1 and CDR2: LNHNV, YYDKDF (reference sequence). CDR3 size: 16 residues. CDR3 nucleotides: TGTGCCACCAGCAGAGTAGAGGGGAGGAGCAATCAGCCCCAGCATTTT. Protein: CATSRVEGRSNQPQHF.

The V gene is TRBV7-2, the J gene TRBJ2-7, with TRBD1 matching 10 bases. After removal of 0 bases from V and 6 bases from J, the junction contained 11 bases not matched to a gene. Germline V gives CDR1 SGHTA, CDR2 FQGNSA. This CDR3 is 17 amino acids long. The CDR3: CASSLAVRQGALGEQYF. The CDR3, as DNA: TGTGCCAGCAGCTTAGCGGTACGACAGGGGGCTTTGGGCGAGCAGTACTTC.

This clone has just a few counts. This rearrangement joins TRBV7-2 to TRBJ1-5; D gene uncertain. V was shortened by 2 bases and J by 2 bases, with 4 bases between the two germline ends. The CDR3 runs 13 residues. The germline CDR1 and CDR2 sequences are SGHTA and FQGNSA. In DNA, the CDR3 is TGTGCCAGCAGCTTAATGGGCAATCAGCCCCAGCATTTT. Translation: CASSLMGNQPQHF.

The rearrangement joins TRBV11-3 to TRBJ2-7, with D uncertain. This CDR3 comprises 12 residues. V was clipped by 0 bases and J by 12 bases, with 12 bases between them. The germline V gene encodes CDR1 SGHNT and CDR2 YENEEA. CDR3 region: CASSLEGRLWYF. CDR3 bases: TGTGCCAGCAGCTTAGAAGGACGGTTGTGGTACTTC. The full variable domain, with the rest looked up from reference TRBV11-3 and TRBJ2-7, is EAGVVQSPRYKIIEKKQPVAFWCNPISGHNTLYWYLQNLGQGPELLIRYENEEAVDDSQLPKDRFSAERLKGVDSTLKIQPAELGDSAVYLCASSLEGRLWYFGPGTRLTVT.

DNA of the CDR3: TGTGCCAGTAGTTTGGGACTAGCGGGAAAGAGGGGTGAGCAGTTCTTC. Translation gives CASSLGLAGKRGEQFF. The chain combines TRBV19 with TRBJ2-1; 13 positions agree with TRBD2. Germline CDR1 is LNHDA and CDR2 is SQIVND (reference sequence). Losses at the gene ends were 5 bases for V and 9 bases for J; bases not matched to a gene: 10. The CDR3 sequence is 16 residues long.

This chain joins TRBV13 and TRBJ2-1, with D perhaps TRBD2 (7 bases). The V end lost 5 bases, the J end lost 1 base, and 18 bases lay between the germline ends. Germline CDR1 and CDR2: PRHDT and FYEKMQ (reference sequence). The CDR3 is made up of 17 amino acids. The CDR3 DNA sequence: TGTGCCAGCAGCCCCGGAAGGGGGGGCAGGTCCTACAATGAGCAGTTCTTC. This sequence encodes CASSPGRGGRSYNEQFF.

The chain uses TRBV28 and TRBJ1-5, with D possibly TRBD1 on 6 matching bases. This CDR3 region has 15 residues. V was pared by 7 bases and J by 6 bases, with 19 bases between. CDR1 is MDHEN and CDR2 is SYDVKM in the germline V gene. The CDR3 is CASILGGAGGQPQHF. CDR3 DNA: TGTGCCAGCATTCTGGGGGGGGCTGGAGGTCAGCCCCAGCATTTT.

The genes are TRBV2 and TRBJ1-1; D gene ambiguous. Germline V CDR1 and CDR2: SNHLY, FYNNEI. V lost 3 bases, J lost 3 bases, and 8 bases lay in between. This CDR3 has 13 amino acids. The CDR3 nucleotides are TGTGCCAGCAGTGATTTGGGCCACACTGAAGCTTTCTTT. As protein: CASSDLGHTEAFF.

The rearrangement uses TRBV5-5 and TRBJ1-2, with D unresolved. This CDR3 is built from 14 residues. The germline gives CDR1 SGHKS, CDR2 YYEKEE (reference sequence). V was trimmed by 3 bases and J by 5 bases, leaving 14 bases between them. CDR3 sequence reads: CASSSSGQIYGYTF. Written as DNA, the CDR3 is TGTGCCAGCAGCTCGTCGGGTCAGATATATGGCTACACCTTC.

This clone was counted a few times. The chain carries TRBV28 and TRBJ1-5; no clear D gene. Trimming shortened V by 5 bases and J by 6 bases, and 8 bases separated the two germline ends. Germline V CDR1 and CDR2: MDHEN, SYDVKM. The CDR3 loop spans 12 amino acids. The CDR3 nucleotides read TGTGCCAGCAGTGTAGGGCCTCAGCCCCAGCATTTT. This sequence encodes CASSVGPQPQHF.

V and J are TRBV5-4 and TRBJ1-2; no clear D. V lost 4 bases to trimming and J lost 0 bases, with 13 bases between them. The CDR3 extends over 15 amino acids. Germline V CDR1 and CDR2: SGHNT, YYREEE (reference sequence). CDR3: CASSLQARTNYGYTF. The CDR3 DNA sequence: TGTGCCAGCAGCCTCCAAGCCAGGACTAACTATGGCTACACCTTC.